Below are 10 T cell receptor beta chains sequenced from a single sample in a study of regulatory T cells in long-lasting Graves disease. Arm-PCR of CDR3 regions and iRepertoire HTBI primers were used to build TCR beta libraries. TCRdb independently ran MiXCR on the multiplex PCR reads; one entry per CDR3 protein. The sample carries roughly 500,000 distinct CDR3 sequences, around a fifth recorded once. Time point reported: persistent/refractory GD, antithyroid drugs over 5 years with positive TRAb. RNA extracted from PBMCs served as the sequencing template. The source was peripheral blood mononuclear cells (PBMCs), collected when the disease was refractory, from a patient treated with antithyroid drugs. The receptors originated from a female donor with Graves disease.

At least ten counts were recorded for this clonotype. The rearrangement joins TRBV6-2 or TRBV6-3 to TRBJ1-4; a possible D gene is TRBD1 (6 bases). CDR3 length: 15 amino acids. V was clipped by 2 bases and J by 0 bases, with 7 bases between them. Per the germline V gene, CDR1 is MNHEY and CDR2 is SVGEGT. The CDR3 bases are TGTGCCAGCAGTTACGGGACAACAACTAATGAAAAACTGTTTTTT. Its protein is CASSYGTTTNEKLFF.

This chain uses TRBV12-3 or TRBV12-4 with TRBJ2-3, with D maybe TRBD1 (5 bases). This CDR3 has 11 amino acids. V was cut by 5 bases and J by 11 bases, with 11 bases left in between. The CDR3 DNA sequence: TGTGCCAGCAGTCCAGGGTATATGCAGTATTTT. Translating gives CASSPGYMQYF.

This clonotype has ten or more counts. V and J are TRBV29-1 and TRBJ1-4; 7 bases match TRBD1. Germline lookup yields CDR1 SQVTM and CDR2 ANQGSEA. This CDR3 comprises 14 residues. V was clipped by 4 bases and J by 6 bases; unmatched bases: 8. The DNA of the CDR3 is TGCAGCGTTGTTGACACAGGGGTAGATGAAAAACTGTTTTTT. This codes for CSVVDTGVDEKLFF.

This clonotype has a handful of counts. CDR3: CSARDGGHDGYTF. The DNA of the CDR3 is TGCAGTGCTAGAGATGGAGGACACGACGGCTACACCTTC. The chain employs TRBV20-1 and TRBJ1-2; D perhaps matches TRBD1 (5 bases). Germline CDR1 DFQATT, CDR2 SNEGSKA (reference sequence). The CDR3 covers 13 residues. V lost 0 bases, J lost 8 bases, and 13 bases lay in between.

This clonotype has at least ten counts. The J gene is TRBJ1-1, the V gene TRBV12-3 or TRBV12-4; weak D call: TRBD1 (5 bases). The V end was cut by 6 bases, the J end by 2 bases, with 16 bases between. This CDR3 has 15 residues. CDR3 in amino acids: CASSATRGLNTEAFF. CDR3 sequence (DNA): TGTGCCAGCAGCGCGACCCGGGGACTCAACACTGAAGCTTTCTTT.

In its sample, this clonotype was seen many times. V usage is TRBV6-5 and J usage is TRBJ2-7, with D hard to call. CDR3 length equals 13 residues. CDR1 and CDR2 from the germline V gene are MNHEY and SVGAGI. V was shortened by 0 bases and J by 3 bases, with 6 bases between the two germline ends. CDR3 in amino acids: CASSYSSRYEQYF. CDR3 DNA: TGTGCCAGCAGTTACTCGTCACGCTACGAGCAGTACTTC.

The chain is built from TRBV27 and TRBJ1-5; no definite D call. There are 13 residues in the CDR3. Trimming shortened V by 5 bases and J by 4 bases, and 9 bases separated the two germline ends. CDR1 and CDR2 from the germline V gene are MNHEY and SMNVEV (reference sequence). The CDR3 DNA is TGTGCCAGCAGTGACCGAAGAAATCAGCCCCAGCATTTT. Protein: CASSDRRNQPQHF.

In its sample, this clonotype was seen many times. The gene calls are TRBV29-1 and TRBJ1-1; D might be TRBD1 (5 bases). Germline V lookup: CDR1 SQVTM, CDR2 ANQGSEA. The CDR3 is 14 residues long. V lost 1 base to trimming and J lost 1 base, with 10 bases between them. CDR3 nucleotide sequence: TGCAGCGTTGAAGTCGAGACAGAGAACACTGAAGCTTTCTTT. Its protein product is CSVEVETENTEAFF.

This clonotype was picked up many times. The V gene is TRBV20-1, the J gene TRBJ2-7, with 7 bases that match TRBD1. CDR3 size: 14 residues. With V trimmed by 6 bases and J by 5 bases, 13 bases remained unmatched. Germline V gene data show CDR1 as DFQATT and CDR2 as SNEGSKA (reference sequence). This CDR3 reads CSATTGFKTHEQYF. The CDR3 DNA reads as TGCAGTGCAACGACAGGGTTCAAAACCCACGAGCAGTACTTC.

This chain links TRBV7-9 with TRBJ2-2; the D gene is possibly TRBD2 (5 bases). The CDR3 has 16 residues. The ends were cut back, 5 bases at V and 7 bases at J, with 20 bases in the middle. Germline V lookup: CDR1 SEHNR, CDR2 FQNEAQ (reference sequence). The CDR3 nucleotides read TGTGCCAGCAGCCCACTTGGGAGATTCGGTCGCGGGGAGCTGTTTTTT. Amino acids: CASSPLGRFGRGELFF.